One and the same sample provided the 3 T cell receptor beta chains below, sequenced in a study of blood T cells in healthy people across ages. A sample-barcoded 5' primer and a J-beta primer mix were used in a second PCR of about 6 to 11 cycles. TCRdb reprocessed the 5' RACE reads with MiXCR, giving one entry per CDR3 protein. Here the sample spans 900,000 to 950,000 distinct CDR3 sequences, around 29% being singletons. These records were also assigned to another study, of T cells of mothers and their children.

The sequenced sample consisted of blood. The receptors shown here come from a woman aged 40 to 50 in good health.

This clonotype was seen only a few times. The chain combines TRBV20-1 with TRBJ2-7, with a weak D call TRBD1 (6 bases). Looked up from germline, CDR1 is DFQATT and CDR2 is SNEGSKA (reference sequence). This CDR3 is 14 amino acids long. Trimming stripped 0 bases from V and 3 bases from J, with 12 bases between. Here the CDR3 reads CSARDEGTLYEQYF. CDR3 DNA: TGCAGTGCTAGAGACGAAGGGACACTCTACGAGCAGTACTTC.

This clonotype was counted only a few times. The CDR3 sequence is CASSLPRVAYGYTF. CDR3 DNA sequence: TGTGCCAGCAGCTTACCCAGGGTGGCCTATGGCTACACCTTC. The V gene is TRBV7-9, the J gene TRBJ1-2; the D gene is possibly TRBD1 (5 bases). The CDR3 extends over 14 amino acids. CDR1 is SEHNR, CDR2 FQNEAQ, per germline (reference sequence). Trimming shortened V by 2 bases and J by 4 bases, and 11 bases separated the two germline ends.

Only a few counts were recorded for this clonotype. The V and J genes are TRBV7-9 and TRBJ1-2; no clear D. This CDR3 region has 12 residues. V lost 5 bases and J lost 6, with 10 bases in between. Germline CDR1 is SEHNR and CDR2 is FQNEAQ (reference sequence). The CDR3 reads CASSRRSDGYTF. CDR3 bases: TGTGCCAGCAGCCGACGCTCAGATGGCTACACCTTC.